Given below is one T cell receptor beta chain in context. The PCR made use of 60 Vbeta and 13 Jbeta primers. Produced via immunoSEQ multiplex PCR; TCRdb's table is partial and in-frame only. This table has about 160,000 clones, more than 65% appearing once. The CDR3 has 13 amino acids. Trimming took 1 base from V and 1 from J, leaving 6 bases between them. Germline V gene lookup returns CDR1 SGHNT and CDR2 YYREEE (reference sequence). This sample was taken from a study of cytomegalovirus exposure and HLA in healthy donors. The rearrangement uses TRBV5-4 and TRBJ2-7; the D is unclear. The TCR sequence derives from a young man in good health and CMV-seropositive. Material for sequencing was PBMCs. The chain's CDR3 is CASSLTDSYEQYF. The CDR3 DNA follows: TGTGCCAGCAGCTTGACAGATTCCTACGAGCAGTACTTC.